These T cell receptor beta chains were read from a single sample in a study of tumour-infiltrating T cells in Burkitt lymphoma. TCRdb's copy holds only in-frame clones and misses some; the assay was immunoSEQ multiplex PCR. The sample has 4,400 or so clones; roughly four fifths are singletons. Material: tumor tissue. All receptors come from a human donor with diffuse large B-cell lymphoma. Some clones in this sample may be carry-over from other donors' samples. Each CDR3 is given with its conserved first and last residue. A D gene is named only where the DNA matches it firmly. Only part of the rows carry a size: once, few, many, or a class if the clone is expanded.

J gene | V gene | CDR3 length | clone size | D gene | CDR3 protein | CDR3 DNA
TRBJ1-2 | TRBV7-8 | 14 | - | - | CASSLGGGAGGYTF | TGTGCCAGCAGCTTGGGCGGGGGGGCGGGTGGCTACACCTTC
TRBJ1-3 | TRBV9 | 17 | - | TRBD1 | CASSATGAVGSGNTIYF | TGTGCCAGCAGCGCGACAGGGGCGGTTGGTTCTGGAAACACCATATATTTT
TRBJ1-5 | TRBV4-1 | 15 | - | - | CASSHRDRDNQPQHF | TGCGCCAGCAGCCACCGGGACCGCGACAATCAGCCCCAGCATTTT
TRBJ1-1 | TRBV5-1 | 15 | - | TRBD1 | CASSLATGVGTEAFF | TGCGCCAGCAGCTTGGCGACAGGGGTGGGGACTGAAGCTTTCTTT
TRBJ2-5 | TRBV7-7 | 16 | - | TRBD2 | CASSLSSGGGQETQYF | TGTGCTAGCAGCTTAAGTTCGGGCGGGGGTCAAGAGACCCAGTACTTC
TRBJ2-2 | TRBV11-2 | 15 | - | - | CASSLEQLNTGELFF | TGTGCCAGCAGCTTAGAACAGCTGAACACCGGGGAGCTGTTTTTT
TRBJ2-7 | TRBV19 | 15 | - | - | CASSPAEQASYEQYF | TGTGCCAGTAGTCCCGCGGAGCAGGCTTCCTACGAGCAGTACTTC
TRBJ1-1 | TRBV18 | 13 | - | - | CASSPVWGNEAFF | TGTGCCAGCTCACCCGTTTGGGGGAATGAAGCTTTCTTT
TRBJ2-1 | TRBV19 | 15 | - | TRBD1 | CASSTPGQGGNEQFF | TGTGCCAGTAGTACCCCGGGACAGGGAGGCAATGAGCAGTTCTTC
TRBJ1-1 | TRBV27 | 15 | - | - | CASSPWGLLNTEAFF | TGTGCCAGCAGCCCTTGGGGGCTGTTGAACACTGAAGCTTTCTTT
TRBJ1-2 | TRBV10-1 | 16 | - | - | CASSESGSTTNYGYTF | TGCGCCAGCAGTGAGTCCGGCAGCACTACTAACTATGGCTACACCTTC
TRBJ2-2 | TRBV6-1 | 14 | - | TRBD1 | CAGGTGASTGELFF | TGTGCCGGAGGGACAGGAGCAAGCACCGGGGAGCTGTTTTTT
TRBJ2-2 | TRBV25-1 | 14 | once | - | CASSEYTRAGELFF | TGTGCCAGCAGTGAATATACTAGGGCCGGGGAGCTGTTTTTT
TRBJ1-1 | TRBV10-2 | 13 | - | - | CASSGTWNTEAFF | TGCGCCAGCAGTGGTACCTGGAACACTGAAGCTTTCTTT
TRBJ2-7 | TRBV18 | 13 | - | - | CASSPDGSYEQYF | TGTGCCAGCTCCCCGGACGGCTCCTACGAGCAGTACTTC
TRBJ2-1 | TRBV28 | 15 | - | - | CASSLEGRGMDEQFF | TGTGCCAGCAGTTTAGAGGGACGGGGTATGGATGAGCAGTTCTTC
TRBJ1-5 | TRBV5-5 | 15 | - | TRBD1 | CASSLSPGGNQPQHF | TGTGCCAGCAGCTTGTCCCCAGGGGGAAATCAGCCCCAGCATTTT
TRBJ2-7 | TRBV11-2 | 13 | - | TRBD1 | CASSLAGGPEQYF | TGTGCCAGCAGCTTAGCAGGGGGTCCCGAGCAGTACTTC
TRBJ2-7 | TRBV7-2 | 13 | - | - | CASSLPPTWEQYF | TGTGCCAGCAGCTTACCGCCTACGTGGGAGCAGTACTTC
TRBJ1-2 | TRBV19 | 15 | once | - | CASSPSMGANYGYTF | TGTGCCAGTAGTCCAAGCATGGGGGCCAACTATGGCTACACCTTC
TRBJ2-1 | TRBV11-2 | 15 | - | - | CASSLIGATHNEQFF | TGTGCCAGCAGCTTAATTGGGGCGACCCACAATGAGCAGTTCTTC
TRBJ1-2 | TRBV10-3 | 12 | - | - | CAISESRSRYTF | TGTGCCATCAGTGAGTCGAGGAGTCGGTACACCTTC
TRBJ2-7 | TRBV30 | 14 | - | TRBD2 | CAGTGLVSGGEQYF | TGTGCCGGAACCGGACTAGTTTCGGGTGGCGAGCAGTACTTC
TRBJ2-7 | TRBV6-1 | 15 | - | - | CASSEDGRVGYEQYF | TGTGCCAGCAGTGAAGACGGCAGGGTCGGATACGAGCAGTACTTC
TRBJ1-1 | TRBV7-8 | 14 | - | TRBD1 | CASRLGQDFTEAFF | TGTGCCAGCAGGCTCGGACAGGACTTCACTGAAGCTTTCTTT
TRBJ1-1 | TRBV5-1 | 16 | - | TRBD1 | CASSRGTGRKNTEAFF | TGCGCCAGCAGCCGCGGGACAGGGAGAAAGAACACTGAAGCTTTCTTT
TRBJ1-1 | TRBV9 | 16 | few | - | CASSVEDFPMNTEAFF | TGTGCCAGCAGCGTAGAGGATTTTCCGATGAACACTGAAGCTTTCTTT
TRBJ2-7 | TRBV5-1 | 14 | once | TRBD1 | CASSRGQGTYEQYF | TGCGCCAGCAGCAGGGGACAGGGAACCTACGAGCAGTACTTC
TRBJ1-3 | TRBV4-1 | 18 | - | TRBD1 | CASSQDPPQGAGENTIYF | TGCGCCAGCAGCCAAGACCCCCCACAGGGGGCTGGCGAAAACACCATATATTTT